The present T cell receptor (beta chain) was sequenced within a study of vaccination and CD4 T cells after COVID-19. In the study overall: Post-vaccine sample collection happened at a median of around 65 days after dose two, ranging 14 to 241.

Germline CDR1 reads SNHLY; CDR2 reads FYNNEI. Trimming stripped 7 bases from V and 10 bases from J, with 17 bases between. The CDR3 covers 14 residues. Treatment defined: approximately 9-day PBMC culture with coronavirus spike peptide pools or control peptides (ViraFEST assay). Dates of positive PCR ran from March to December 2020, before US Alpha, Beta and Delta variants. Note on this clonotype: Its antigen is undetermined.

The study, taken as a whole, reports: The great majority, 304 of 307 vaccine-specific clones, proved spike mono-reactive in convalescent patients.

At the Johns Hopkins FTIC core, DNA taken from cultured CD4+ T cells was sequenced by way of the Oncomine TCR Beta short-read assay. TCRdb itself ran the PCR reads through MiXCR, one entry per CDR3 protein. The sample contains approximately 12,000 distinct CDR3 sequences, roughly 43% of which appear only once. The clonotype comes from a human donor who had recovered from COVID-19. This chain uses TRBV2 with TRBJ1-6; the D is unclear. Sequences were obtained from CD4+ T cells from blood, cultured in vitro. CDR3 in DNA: TGTGCCAGCACAACGGTGGGTCTCTCGTCACCCCTCCACTTT. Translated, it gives CASTTVGLSSPLHF.